This is a list of T cell receptor beta chains from one sample in a study of blood T cells in healthy people across ages. Each CDR3 protein gets one entry after TCRdb re-called the 5' RACE reads with MiXCR. The sample yields about 670,000 distinct CDR3 sequences, over 40% seen once. Sample: blood. The receptors come from a woman of 80 years or more in good health. Both conserved end residues are part of each CDR3. D genes are given only for firm matches. Only some rows state a clone size, as once, few, many or a class for expanded clones.

CDR3	DNA	size	J	V	D
CSVGAGAAEKLFF	TGCAGCGTTGGAGCGGGGGCGGCCGAAAAACTGTTTTTT	few	TRBJ1-4	TRBV29-1	-
CSARFWGDTQYF	TGCAGTGCTCGATTCTGGGGGGATACGCAGTATTTT	many	TRBJ2-3	TRBV20-1	-
CASSERHREAFF	TGTGCCAGCAGTGAACGACACCGTGAAGCTTTCTTT	-	TRBJ1-1	TRBV6-1	-
CASSPPGREPQHF	TGTGCCAGCAGCCCACCGGGCCGAGAGCCCCAGCATTTT	once	TRBJ1-5	TRBV12-3/TRBV12-4	-
CASSFGTGDLIQYF	TGTGCCAGCAGCTTTGGGACAGGGGATCTCATTCAGTACTTC	many	TRBJ2-4	TRBV7-9	TRBD1
CAVQTDTNEKLFF	TGTGCCGTTCAGACGGACACTAATGAAAAACTGTTTTTT	-	TRBJ1-4	TRBV7-9	-
CASTAPNYGYTF	TGTGCCAGCACCGCCCCTAACTATGGCTACACCTTC	-	TRBJ1-2	TRBV9	-
CASSQDSERDVLAEFF	TGTGCCAGCAGCCAAGACAGTGAAAGGGACGTCCTAGCGGAGTTCTTC	few	TRBJ2-1	TRBV14	TRBD2
CASSGGQGISEAFF	TGCGCCAGCAGCGGCGGACAGGGAATCTCTGAAGCTTTCTTT	many	TRBJ1-1	TRBV5-1	TRBD1
CASSAHRANTEAFF	TGTGCCAGCAGCGCACACAGGGCCAACACTGAAGCTTTCTTT	-	TRBJ1-1	TRBV3-1	-
CASTPGSQETQYF	TGTGCCAGCACCCCGGGTTCCCAAGAGACCCAGTACTTC	many	TRBJ2-5	TRBV18	-
CASSQEGTLIYEQYF	TGCGCCAGCAGCCAAGAGGGGACACTGATCTACGAGCAGTACTTC	-	TRBJ2-7	TRBV4-3	-
CASSPLPGQSTDTQYF	TGTGCCAGCAGCCCTCTCCCGGGACAGTCCACAGATACGCAGTATTTT	once	TRBJ2-3	TRBV28	TRBD1
CSARDLGLAGGQYEQFF	TGCAGTGCTAGAGATTTGGGACTAGCGGGGGGGCAGTATGAGCAGTTCTTC	few	TRBJ2-1	TRBV20-1	TRBD2
CSAPGLYNEQFF	TGCAGCGCCCCGGGACTATACAATGAGCAGTTCTTC	-	TRBJ2-1	TRBV29-1	TRBD2
CSVGRLAGELFF	TGCAGTGTCGGGAGACTTGCCGGGGAGCTGTTTTTT	few	TRBJ2-2	TRBV20-1	-
CASSFSGRNYEQYF	TGTGCCAGCAGTTTTAGCGGGAGAAACTACGAGCAGTACTTC	many	TRBJ2-7	TRBV6-6	TRBD2
CASSRNDRGAQYF	TGTGCCAGCAGCCGAAACGACAGGGGTGCGCAGTATTTT	many	TRBJ2-3	TRBV6-5	TRBD1
CASSPSRDRGAQYF	TGTGCCAGCTCACCGTCTAGGGACCGAGGGGCCCAGTACTTC	-	TRBJ2-7	TRBV18	-
CASSLAGSGGPIQETQYF	TGTGCCAGCAGCTTAGCCGGTAGCGGGGGGCCTATCCAAGAGACCCAGTACTTC	-	TRBJ2-5	TRBV7-2	TRBD2
CASSYGPAGEQYF	TGTGCCAGCAGTTACGGACCCGCGGGGGAGCAGTACTTC	many	TRBJ2-7	TRBV12-3/TRBV12-4	-
CASSLRGSDYNEQFF	TGTGCCAGCAGCTTACGCGGGAGTGACTACAATGAGCAGTTCTTC	once	TRBJ2-1	TRBV7-2	TRBD2
CASSAGQTNTEAFF	TGTGCCAGCAGTGCCGGACAGACGAACACTGAAGCTTTCTTT	-	TRBJ1-1	TRBV27	-
CASSLGDRINYGYTF	TGTGCCAGCAGCTTAGGCGACAGGATTAACTATGGCTACACCTTC	-	TRBJ1-2	TRBV11-2	-
CSVDLVGPLDNEQFF	TGCAGCGTTGACCTCGTGGGACCCCTTGACAATGAGCAGTTCTTC	medium-sized	TRBJ2-1	TRBV29-1	-
CASSSTRQGTYNEQFF	TGTGCCAGCAGTTCCACTCGACAGGGCACCTACAATGAGCAGTTCTTC	few	TRBJ2-1	TRBV12-3/TRBV12-4	TRBD1
CSVETARRSEQFF	TGCAGCGTTGAAACGGCTAGACGTTCTGAGCAGTTCTTC	many	TRBJ2-1	TRBV29-1	-
CASSIRGPYEQYF	TGTGCCAGCAGCATCCGGGGGCCCTACGAGCAGTACTTC	-	TRBJ2-7	TRBV7-9	-
CASSRGQASEAFF	TGCGCCAGCAGCAGGGGACAGGCCTCTGAAGCTTTCTTT	-	TRBJ1-1	TRBV5-1	TRBD1
CASSHFNGLAGFYNEQFF	TGTGCCAGCAGCCACTTCAACGGACTAGCGGGATTCTACAATGAGCAGTTCTTC	many	TRBJ2-1	TRBV3-1	TRBD2
CASSLGDGPYEQYF	TGTGCCAGCAGCTTAGGGGACGGCCCCTACGAGCAGTACTTC	-	TRBJ2-7	TRBV7-9	-
CASSLTGPGQETQYF	TGTGCCAGCAGCTTAACGGGCCCAGGGCAAGAGACCCAGTACTTC	-	TRBJ2-5	TRBV7-9	-
CASSPLDRSSYNEQFF	TGTGCCAGCAGCCCCCTCGACAGAAGCTCCTACAATGAGCAGTTCTTC	many	TRBJ2-1	TRBV3-1	-
CASSLTSGKRFTDTQYF	TGTGCCAGCAGCCTCACGTCAGGGAAACGATTCACAGATACGCAGTATTTT	many	TRBJ2-3	TRBV3-1	-
CAWSVAQRTEAFF	TGTGCCTGGAGTGTTGCCCAGCGCACTGAAGCTTTCTTT	-	TRBJ1-1	TRBV30	-
CASSRRLGRGEKLFF	TGTGCCAGCAGTCGTCGACTCGGGCGTGGTGAAAAACTGTTTTTT	-	TRBJ1-4	TRBV27	-
CASSFTTRNEQFF	TGTGCCAGCAGCTTCACGACCCGAAATGAGCAGTTCTTC	many	TRBJ2-1	TRBV12-3/TRBV12-4	-
CSVASFRTDTQYF	TGCAGCGTTGCTAGCTTCCGTACAGATACGCAGTATTTT	many	TRBJ2-3	TRBV29-1	-
CSARRNTNEKLFF	TGCAGTGCTAGACGCAACACCAATGAAAAACTGTTTTTT	-	TRBJ1-4	TRBV20-1	-
CAGSQVRPDQHTQYF	TGTGCCGGCAGCCAAGTCCGACCGGACCAGCATACGCAGTATTTT	-	TRBJ2-3	TRBV3-1	-
CSGGQGGGEQYF	TGCAGCGGGGGTCAGGGAGGAGGCGAGCAGTACTTC	-	TRBJ2-7	TRBV29-1	-
CASSVGPQETQYF	TGTGCCAGCAGCGTAGGCCCCCAAGAGACCCAGTACTTC	many	TRBJ2-5	TRBV9	-
CASSQVQDRSDDEQYF	TGTGCCAGCAGCCAAGTCCAGGACAGGAGCGACGACGAGCAGTACTTC	once	TRBJ2-7	TRBV3-1	TRBD1
CASRPRLNTGELFF	TGTGCCAGCAGGCCCAGGCTGAACACCGGGGAGCTGTTTTTT	few	TRBJ2-2	TRBV2	-
CASSRLAGASTDTQYF	TGTGCCAGCAGCCGACTAGCGGGAGCGAGCACAGATACGCAGTATTTT	many	TRBJ2-3	TRBV6-1	TRBD2
CASSLYGGPYNEQFF	TGTGCCAGCAGCCTTTACGGGGGACCCTACAATGAGCAGTTCTTC	-	TRBJ2-1	TRBV7-2	-
CASSQMNYEQYF	TGTGCCAGCAGCCAGATGAACTACGAGCAGTACTTC	-	TRBJ2-7	TRBV3-1	-
CASTVGETQYF	TGTGCCAGCACGGTGGGTGAGACCCAGTACTTC	many	TRBJ2-5	TRBV2	-
CASSLEAGAYTGELFF	TGTGCCAGCAGCTTAGAGGCAGGGGCATACACCGGGGAGCTGTTTTTT	-	TRBJ2-2	TRBV7-9	-
CASSQAGHEQYF	TGTGCCAGCAGCCAAGCTGGTCACGAGCAGTACTTC	many	TRBJ2-7	TRBV3-1	-
CSARTGNSEQYF	TGCAGTGCAAGGACAGGGAACTCCGAGCAGTACTTC	few	TRBJ2-7	TRBV20-1	TRBD1
CSVTQGDLGGDTQYF	TGCAGCGTTACACAGGGGGATCTAGGGGGAGATACGCAGTATTTT	many	TRBJ2-3	TRBV29-1	TRBD1
CASSPGLAGGNYNEQFF	TGCGCCAGCAGCCCGGGACTAGCGGGGGGTAACTACAATGAGCAGTTCTTC	-	TRBJ2-1	TRBV5-1	TRBD2
CASSSLAGSSYEQYF	TGTGCCAGCAGTTCACTAGCGGGAAGCTCCTACGAGCAGTACTTC	few	TRBJ2-7	TRBV2	TRBD2
CASSKRTVLMNTEAFF	TGTGCCAGCAGCAAACGGACAGTCCTTATGAACACTGAAGCTTTCTTT	many	TRBJ1-1	TRBV6-6	-